A single T cell receptor (beta chain) is shown here with its context. Clones were sequenced by immunoSEQ multiplex PCR, and TCRdb holds only the in-frame ones, with some missing. Of 40,000 to 50,000 clones in the sample, 75% to 95% were seen once. CDR3 size: 14 residues. The germline V gene has CDR1 LNHDA and CDR2 SQIVND (reference sequence). With 3 bases removed from V and 3 bases from J, the gap between germline ends came to 10 bases. These data belong to a study of T cell changes during pregnancy in multiple sclerosis. The V call is TRBV19, the J call TRBJ2-3; D may be TRBD2 (5 bases). The input for sequencing was CD4+ T cells from peripheral blood mononuclear cells, taken before pregnancy. The source of this sequence is a female donor with multiple sclerosis, enrolled in a pregnancy study. The chain's CDR3 is CASSIPGETDTQYF. The DNA for the CDR3 is TGTGCCAGTAGTATTCCTGGGGAGACAGATACGCAGTATTTT.